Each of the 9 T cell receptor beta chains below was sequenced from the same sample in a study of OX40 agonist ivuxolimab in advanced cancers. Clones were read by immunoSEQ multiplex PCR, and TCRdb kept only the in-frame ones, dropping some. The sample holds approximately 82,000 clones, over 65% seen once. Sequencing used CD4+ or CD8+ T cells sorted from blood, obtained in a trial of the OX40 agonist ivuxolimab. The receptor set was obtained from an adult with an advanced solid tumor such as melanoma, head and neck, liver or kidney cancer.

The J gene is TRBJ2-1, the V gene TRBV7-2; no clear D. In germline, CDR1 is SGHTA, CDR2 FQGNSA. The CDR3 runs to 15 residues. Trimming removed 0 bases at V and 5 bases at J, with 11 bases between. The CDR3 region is CASSLALESHNEQFF. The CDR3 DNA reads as TGTGCCAGCAGCTTAGCGCTTGAGTCCCACAATGAGCAGTTCTTC. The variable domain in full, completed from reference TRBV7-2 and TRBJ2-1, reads GAGVSQSPSNKVTEKGKDVELRCDPISGHTALYWYRQSLGQGLEFLIYFQGNSAPDKSGLPSDRFSAERTGGSVSTLTIQRTQQEDSAVYLCASSLALESHNEQFFGPGTRLTVL.

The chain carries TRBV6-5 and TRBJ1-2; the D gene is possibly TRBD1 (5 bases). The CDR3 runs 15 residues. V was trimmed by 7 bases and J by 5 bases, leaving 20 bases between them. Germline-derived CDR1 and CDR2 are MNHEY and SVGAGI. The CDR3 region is CASTGRGDRGYGYTF. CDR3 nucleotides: TGTGCCAGCACCGGACGGGGGGATCGGGGGTATGGCTACACCTTC.

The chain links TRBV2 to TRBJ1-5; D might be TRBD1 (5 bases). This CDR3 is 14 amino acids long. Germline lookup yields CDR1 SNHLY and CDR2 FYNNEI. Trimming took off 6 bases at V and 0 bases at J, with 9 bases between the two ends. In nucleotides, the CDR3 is TGTGCCAGCAGCGGGGGTACTAGCAATCAGCCCCAGCATTTT. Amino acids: CASSGGTSNQPQHF.

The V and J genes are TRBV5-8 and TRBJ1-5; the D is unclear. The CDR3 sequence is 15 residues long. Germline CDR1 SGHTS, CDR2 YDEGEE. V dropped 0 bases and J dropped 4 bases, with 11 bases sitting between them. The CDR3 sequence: CASSLDGWANQPQHF. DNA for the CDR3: TGTGCCAGCAGCTTGGATGGGTGGGCGAATCAGCCCCAGCATTTT.

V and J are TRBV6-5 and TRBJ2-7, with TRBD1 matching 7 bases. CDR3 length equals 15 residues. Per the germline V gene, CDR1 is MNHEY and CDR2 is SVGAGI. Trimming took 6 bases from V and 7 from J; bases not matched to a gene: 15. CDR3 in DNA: TGTGCCAGCAGCTTTTCGGGACAGAGTATGAGGGAGCAGTACTTC. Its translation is CASSFSGQSMREQYF.

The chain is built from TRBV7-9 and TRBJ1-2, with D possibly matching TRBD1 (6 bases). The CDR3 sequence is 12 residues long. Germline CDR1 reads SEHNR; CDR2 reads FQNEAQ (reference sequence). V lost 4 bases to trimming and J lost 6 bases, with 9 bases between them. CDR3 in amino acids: CASSYAGDGYTF. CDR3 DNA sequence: TGTGCCAGCAGCTACGCAGGGGATGGCTACACCTTC.

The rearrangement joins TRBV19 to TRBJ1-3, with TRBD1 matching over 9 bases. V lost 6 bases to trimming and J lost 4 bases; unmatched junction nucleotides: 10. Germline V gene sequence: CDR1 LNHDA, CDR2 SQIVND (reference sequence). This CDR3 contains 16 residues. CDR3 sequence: CASREVGQGSGNTIYF. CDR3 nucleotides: TGTGCCAGTAGAGAAGTGGGACAGGGATCCGGAAACACCATATATTTT.

The CDR3 DNA reads TGTGCCAGCAGCTTCGCCGAGGGGCGCGGGGATCAGCCCCAGCATTTT. Its translation: CASSFAEGRGDQPQHF. The chain carries TRBV5-5 and TRBJ1-5; the D gene is possibly TRBD1 (5 bases). Germline V gene sequence: CDR1 SGHKS, CDR2 YYEKEE (reference sequence). Trimming removed 2 bases from V and 5 bases from J, with 17 bases in between. This CDR3 is 16 amino acids long.

This CDR3 is CASRGAGTGYETQYF. CDR3 bases: TGCGCCAGCAGGGGGGCCGGGACAGGGTACGAGACCCAGTACTTC. The chain is built from TRBV5-1 and TRBJ2-5; TRBD1 aligns across 9 bases. V was clipped by 5 bases and J by 5 bases; unmatched bases: 10. The CDR3 runs to 15 residues. Germline CDR1 reads SGHRS; CDR2 reads YFSETQ.